The 4 T cell receptor beta chains below were found in one sample sequenced in a study of patients and donors after allogeneic stem cell transplantation. TCRdb passed the RT-PCR reads through MiXCR, listing each CDR3 protein once. Altogether 200,000 to 250,000 distinct CDR3 sequences are present, 12% to 15% being singletons, with the ten largest covering more than 9%. Sample: blood, either unsorted or a sorted T cell fraction (not recorded which). The receptors were gathered from a human donor who was either an allogeneic HSCT recipient or a stem cell or donor lymphocyte infusion donor (not recorded which). It is not recorded whose cells these are; they may come from a transplant donor.

This clonotype was counted only a few times. The V gene is TRBV6-2 or TRBV6-3, the J gene TRBJ1-5, with TRBD1 matching over 10 bases. Per germline, CDR1 MNHEY and CDR2 SVGEGT. This CDR3 spans 16 amino acids. The ends lost 6 bases at V and 9 bases at J; junction bases unmatched: 14. CDR3 in amino acids: CASRDPGQGFKRPQHF. The CDR3 DNA sequence: TGTGCCAGCAGAGATCCGGGACAGGGGTTCAAACGGCCCCAGCATTTT.

This clonotype was seen at least ten times. The chain carries TRBV20-1 and TRBJ1-2; no clear D gene. This CDR3 comprises 13 residues. Germline lookup yields CDR1 DFQATT and CDR2 SNEGSKA (reference sequence). V gave up 5 bases and J gave up 0 bases, with 10 bases separating them. The CDR3 reads CSARYDTNYGYTF. CDR3 sequence (DNA): TGCAGTGCTCGATACGATACTAACTATGGCTACACCTTC.

This clonotype was counted at least ten times. The genes are TRBV20-1 and TRBJ1-6; TRBD1 might be the D (5 bases). The CDR3 is made up of 14 amino acids. Germline lookup yields CDR1 DFQATT and CDR2 SNEGSKA (reference sequence). Trimming took 6 bases from V and 4 from J, leaving 13 bases between them. The CDR3 loop reads CSANTGEYNSPLHF. CDR3 coding DNA: TGCAGTGCCAATACAGGAGAATATAATTCACCCCTCCACTTT.

The rearrangement uses TRBV7-3 and TRBJ2-2, with a weak D call TRBD1 (5 bases). Germline CDR1 SGHTA, CDR2 FQGTGA. The V gene lost 5 bases and the J gene lost 7 bases, with 14 bases spanning the gap. The CDR3 sequence is 14 residues long. The CDR3 nucleotides read TGTGCCAGCAGCCCCCAGATAAGGGGCGGGGAGCTGTTTTTT. Translated: CASSPQIRGGELFF.